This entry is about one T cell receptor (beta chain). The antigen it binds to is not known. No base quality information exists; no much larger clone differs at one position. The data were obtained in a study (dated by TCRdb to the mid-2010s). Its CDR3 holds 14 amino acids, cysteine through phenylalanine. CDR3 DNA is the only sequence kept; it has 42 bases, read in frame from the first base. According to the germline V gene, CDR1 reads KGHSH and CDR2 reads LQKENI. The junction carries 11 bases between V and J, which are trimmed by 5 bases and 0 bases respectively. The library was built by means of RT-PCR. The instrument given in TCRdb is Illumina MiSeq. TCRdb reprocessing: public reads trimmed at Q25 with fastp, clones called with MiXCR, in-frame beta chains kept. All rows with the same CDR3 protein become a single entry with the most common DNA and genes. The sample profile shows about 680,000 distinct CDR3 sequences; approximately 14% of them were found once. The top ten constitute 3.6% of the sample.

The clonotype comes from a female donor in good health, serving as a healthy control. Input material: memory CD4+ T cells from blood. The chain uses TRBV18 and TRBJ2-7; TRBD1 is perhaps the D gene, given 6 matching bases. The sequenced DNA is TGTGCCAGCTCAGCCGACAGGAACTCCTACGAGCAGTACTTC. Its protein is CASSADRNSYEQYF.